This TCR beta chain was retrieved from a study of cytomegalovirus exposure and HLA in healthy donors. The CDR3 contains 15 residues. The ends lost 4 bases at V and 3 bases at J; junction bases unmatched: 5. The V gene's germline CDR1 is LNHDA and CDR2 SQIVND (reference sequence). Researchers ran the PCR with 60 Vbeta and 13 Jbeta primers. This table comes from immunoSEQ multiplex PCR, and its TCRdb copy is limited to in-frame clones, with some not included. The sample contains about 170,000 clones, 73% of which appear only once. The clonotype comes from a woman in her late teens or twenties in good health and CMV-seropositive. The chain recombines TRBV19 with TRBJ2-7, with 11 positions matching TRBD1. The sample consisted of PBMCs. CDR3 coding DNA: TGTGCCAGTAGTACCTCCGGGACAGGGGGCTACGAGCAGTACTTC. Its protein product is CASSTSGTGGYEQYF.